This T cell receptor (beta chain) was captured by sequencing in a study of control samples from healthy donors and cancer patients. There are 15 residues in the CDR3. Germline V gene data show CDR1 as MNHEY and CDR2 as SVGAGI. V was trimmed by 6 bases and J by 1 base, leaving 16 bases between them. Some clones are missing from TCRdb's copy, which holds only in-frame ones; the method was immunoSEQ multiplex PCR. The sample has approximately 170,000 clones, around nine tenths seen once. The specimen sequenced was blood. The rearrangement uses TRBV6-5 and TRBJ2-7; D is perhaps TRBD2 (7 bases). The receptor was isolated from a man aged 30 to 45 in good health. CDR3 DNA sequence: TGTGCCAGCAGCCGTGGGGGGGCCCTATCCTACGAGCAGTACTTC. Translating gives CASSRGGALSYEQYF.